This entry is about one T cell receptor (beta chain). Its target antigen remains unknown. No base quality values were provided; no much bigger clone lies one nucleotide off. This sample is part of a study of identical twins (TCRdb year 2016). Study-wide context: TCR alpha and beta repertoires from monozygotic twins, unrelated adults of various ages and cord blood were deep-sequenced to test whether fetal clonotypes persist. Replicate twin experiments were performed at different times using different library preparation protocols to rule out contamination.

All donors were healthy Caucasians. The study also sequenced three unrelated non-twin adults: a male aged 18 to 29, a male aged 50 to 59 and a female aged 50 to 59. Miltenyi CD45RO+ enrichment and human naive T-cell isolation kits were used to isolate memory (CD45RO+) and naive T cells from PBMC. The library was made by 5' RACE. The listed sequencing device is Illumina HiSeq 2000. Template switching introduced a universal primer binding site; the final cDNA contained a unique molecular identifier, enabling accurate counting of TCR cDNA molecules. Specific primers in the conserved constant-segment region were used to synthesize first-strand cDNA for the TCR alpha and beta chains. To control for contamination, each cDNA library was double barcoded with a SMART-Mk sample barcode plus Illumina barcodes. TruSeq adapter sequences and Illumina sample barcodes were added in two successive PCR steps. TCR alpha and beta cDNA libraries were sequenced on the Illumina HiSeq platform with custom primers. As for how the authors treated the data: Raw reads were processed with MiGEC to extract unique molecular identifiers, and MiXCR was used to determine CDR3 positions. For each individual, recombination models were inferred using an EM algorithm with the repgenHMM and IGoR tools. Shared clonotypes were analyzed with the tcR package in R, and sharing was normalized by the product of cloneset sizes. To study raw recombination without the effects of thymic and clonal selection, out-of-frame nonproductive sequences were analyzed. TCRdb reprocessing: public reads trimmed at Q25 with fastp, clones called with MiXCR, in-frame beta chains kept. When rows share a CDR3 protein, they turn into one entry using the most common DNA and genes. TCRdb, not the authors, supplied the V and J calls. For this sample the table gives roughly 690,000 distinct CDR3 sequences, of which approximately 6% were detected only once. The ten top clones hold approximately 1.6% of the sample.

Beyond this particular receptor, the publication reports: Abundant cord blood beta clonotypes had fewer insertions, young adult naive repertoires showed a similar but weaker trend, and memory repertoires showed no such trend. In beta out-of-frame sequences, excess twin sharing was weaker, because having fewer shared sequences lowered the signal-to-noise ratio. Compared with coincidental sharing between unrelated individuals, an excess of low generation-probability sequences was observed among out-of-frame TCR alpha sequences shared between twins. Zero-insertion analyses could be partly confounded by invariant T cells such as MAIT and iNKT, though diverse VJ usage argued against such confounding for most clonotypes. Because the same donors could not be followed over many years, conclusions were based on cross-sectional statistical analysis. In monozygotic twins, recombination models systematically underestimated out-of-frame TCR alpha sharing, but the models matched the sharing seen between unrelated individuals.

Counted from cysteine to phenylalanine, this CDR3 has 15 amino acids. Solely the CDR3 DNA is kept, with 45 bases framed from the first base. CDR1 and CDR2 are drawn from the germline V gene: SGHTA, FQGNSA. The junction shows trimming of 1 base on V and 6 bases on J, plus 12 bases between the germline ends. This receptor was obtained from a man younger than 35 in good health. Sequences were obtained from naive T cells sorted from blood. The cell subset or site label of this sample denotes: cells isolated with a human naive T-cell isolation kit. The chain is assembled from TRBV7-2 and TRBJ2-2; the D gene is unclear. The nucleotide sequence reads as follows: TGTGCCAGCAGCTTAGATACCGCGTGGGCCGGGGAGCTGTTTTTT. It specifies CASSLDTAWAGELFF.